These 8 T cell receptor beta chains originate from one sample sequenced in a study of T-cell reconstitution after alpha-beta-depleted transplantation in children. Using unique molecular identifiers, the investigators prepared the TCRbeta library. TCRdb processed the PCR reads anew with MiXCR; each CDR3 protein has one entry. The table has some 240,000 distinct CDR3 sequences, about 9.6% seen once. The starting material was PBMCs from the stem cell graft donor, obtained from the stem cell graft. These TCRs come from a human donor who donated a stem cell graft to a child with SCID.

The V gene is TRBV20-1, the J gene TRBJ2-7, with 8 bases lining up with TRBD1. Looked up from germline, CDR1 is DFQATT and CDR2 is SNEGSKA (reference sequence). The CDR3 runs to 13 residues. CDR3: CSRGSDRAYEQYF. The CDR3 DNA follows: TGCAGCCGTGGGTCGGACAGGGCCTACGAGCAGTACTTC.

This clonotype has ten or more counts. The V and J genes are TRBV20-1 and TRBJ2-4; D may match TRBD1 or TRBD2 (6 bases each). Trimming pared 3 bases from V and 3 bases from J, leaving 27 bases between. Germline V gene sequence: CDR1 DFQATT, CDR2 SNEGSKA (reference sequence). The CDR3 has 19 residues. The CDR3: CSARDPITTGLGGKNIQYF. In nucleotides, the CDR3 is TGCAGTGCTAGGGACCCCATAACAACAGGGCTGGGGGGCAAAAACATTCAGTACTTC.

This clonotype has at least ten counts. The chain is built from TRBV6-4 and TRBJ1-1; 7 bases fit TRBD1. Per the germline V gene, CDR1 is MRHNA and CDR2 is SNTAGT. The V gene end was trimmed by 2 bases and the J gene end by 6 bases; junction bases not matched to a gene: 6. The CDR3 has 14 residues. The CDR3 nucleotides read TGTGCCAGCAGTGACACAGGGGAGGAGGCTGAAGCTTTCTTT. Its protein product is CASSDTGEEAEAFF.

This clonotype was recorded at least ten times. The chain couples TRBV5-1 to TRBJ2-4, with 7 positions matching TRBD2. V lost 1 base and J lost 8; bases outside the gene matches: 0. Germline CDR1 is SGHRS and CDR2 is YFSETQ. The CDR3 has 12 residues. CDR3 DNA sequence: TGCGCCAGCAGCTTGCGGGGGGACATTCAGTACTTC. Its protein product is CASSLRGDIQYF.

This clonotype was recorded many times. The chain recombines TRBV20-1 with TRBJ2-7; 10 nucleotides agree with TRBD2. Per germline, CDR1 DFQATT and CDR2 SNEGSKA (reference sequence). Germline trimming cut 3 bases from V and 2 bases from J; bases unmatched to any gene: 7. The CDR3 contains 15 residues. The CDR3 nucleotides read TGCAGTGCTAGTCGGTTACTAGCGGGAACCTACGAGCAGTACTTC. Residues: CSASRLLAGTYEQYF.

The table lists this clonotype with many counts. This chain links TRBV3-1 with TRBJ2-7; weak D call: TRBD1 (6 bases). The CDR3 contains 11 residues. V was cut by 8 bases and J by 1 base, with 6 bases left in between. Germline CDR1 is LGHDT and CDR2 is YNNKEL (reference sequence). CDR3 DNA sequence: TGTGCCAGCGGACAGTCCTACGAGCAGTACTTC. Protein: CASGQSYEQYF.

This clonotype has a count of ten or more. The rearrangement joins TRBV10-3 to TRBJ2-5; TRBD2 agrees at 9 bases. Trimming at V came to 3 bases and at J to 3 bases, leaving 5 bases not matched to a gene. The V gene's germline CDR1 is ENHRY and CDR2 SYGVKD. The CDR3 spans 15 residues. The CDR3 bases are TGTGCCATCAGTGAAATACGCGGGGGGGAAGAGACCCAGTACTTC. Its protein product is CAISEIRGGEETQYF.

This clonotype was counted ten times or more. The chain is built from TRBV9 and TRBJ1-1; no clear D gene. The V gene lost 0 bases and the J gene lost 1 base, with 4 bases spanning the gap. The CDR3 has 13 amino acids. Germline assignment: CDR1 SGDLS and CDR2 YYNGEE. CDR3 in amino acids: CASSVDWNTEAFF. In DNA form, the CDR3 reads TGTGCCAGCAGCGTAGACTGGAACACTGAAGCTTTCTTT.